The sequence of this TCR beta chain was determined in a study of cytomegalovirus exposure and HLA in healthy donors. The donors were members of the roughly 130-subject validation cohort (separate from the approximately 670-subject first cohort). The CDR3 extends over 14 amino acids. Germline V CDR1 and CDR2: WSHSY, SAAADI. V was pared by 2 bases and J by 2 bases, with 10 bases between. Profiling relied on immunoSEQ multiplex PCR, and the TCRdb table lists in-frame clones only, not all of them. This sample carries about 270,000 clones, 80% to 90% of them seen once, and the ten largest clones take over 0.95%.

The sequenced sample consisted of PBMCs. The V and J genes are TRBV10-2 and TRBJ2-7; perhaps TRBD1 as D (5 bases). The sequence was obtained from a woman between 18 and 30 years old in good health and CMV-seronegative. CDR3 nucleotides: TGCGCCAGCAGTGAGCTGGCAGGGACCTACGAGCAGTACTTC. Translated: CASSELAGTYEQYF.